The 20 T cell receptor beta chains given below trace back to one sample, sequenced in a study of blood T cell repertoires in COVID-19 (TCRdb year 2020). Receptor libraries were prepared by the immunoSEQ multiplex PCR assay. Not all clones reach the TCRdb copy of this immuneACCESS table, which keeps in-frame sequences only. Checked studies attribute under half of the gap to unresolved V genes and leave the rest unexplained. Within this sample are more than 95,000 clones, with around 81% of them counted one time only. The ten most abundant clones make up roughly 4% of the sample. Sequenced sample: peripheral blood. These receptors were collected from a man in his fifties or sixties with acute or convalescent COVID-19.

The chain recombines TRBV6-5 with TRBJ1-2, with D possibly being TRBD1 (5 bases). This CDR3 has 14 residues. The germline gives CDR1 MNHEY, CDR2 SVGAGI. V gave up 7 bases and J gave up 0 bases, with 12 bases separating them. For the CDR3, the DNA is TGTGCCAGCATTCCGGACACTTCTAACTATGGCTACACCTTC. It specifies CASIPDTSNYGYTF.

The gene calls are TRBV6-2 or TRBV6-3 and TRBJ2-7; D may be TRBD2 (5 bases). Between the trimmed V and J ends, which lost 2 bases and 4 bases, there was a span of 9 bases. Per the germline V gene, CDR1 is MNHEY and CDR2 is SVGEGT. The CDR3 covers 13 residues. CDR3 in DNA: TGTGCCAGCAGTTACACGAGGGAATACGAGCAGTACGTC. It encodes CASSYTREYEQYV.

This clone was counted a few times. The rearrangement joins TRBV7-6 to TRBJ1-1, with D unresolved. The CDR3 runs to 13 residues. The germline V and J ends were trimmed by 0 bases and 5 bases, with 7 bases remaining between them. CDR1 is SGHVS and CDR2 is FNYEAQ in the germline V gene. CDR3 sequence: CASSLAYGTEAFF. In DNA, the CDR3 is TGTGCCAGCAGCTTAGCTTACGGGACTGAAGCTTTCTTT.

This rearrangement joins TRBV5-1 to TRBJ2-3; D is uncertain. The V end was cut by 0 bases, the J end by 1 base, with 6 bases between. This CDR3 is built from 14 residues. Germline CDR1 and CDR2: SGHRS and YFSETQ. For the CDR3, the DNA is TGCGCCAGCAGCTTGGAGCTCGGCACAGATACGCAGTATTTT. This sequence encodes CASSLELGTDTQYF.

The rearrangement uses TRBV19 and TRBJ1-1, with 8 bases aligning to TRBD1. CDR1 is LNHDA and CDR2 is SQIVND in the germline V gene (reference sequence). V was pared by 10 bases and J by 3 bases, with 13 bases of the junction left unmatched. This CDR3 spans 15 amino acids. The CDR3 DNA is TGTGCCACAAGACAGGGGACCACGGAGGACACTGAAGCTTTCTTT. Translating it yields CATRQGTTEDTEAFF. Full variable domain (rest looked up from reference TRBV19 and TRBJ1-1): DGGITQSPKYLFRKEGQNVTLSCEQNLNHDAMYWYRQDPGQGLRLIYYSQIVNDFQKGDIAEGYSVSREKKESFPLTVTSAQKNPTAFYLCATRQGTTEDTEAFFGQGTRLTVV.

The J gene is TRBJ1-6, the V gene TRBV7-6; D unclear. Germline-derived CDR1 and CDR2 are SGHVS and FNYEAQ. Trimming took off 4 bases at V and 0 bases at J, with 10 bases between the two ends. The CDR3 length is 16 residues. Written as DNA, the CDR3 is TGTGCCAGCAGCTCCTCCGGGAGCTCCTATAATTCACCCCTCCACTTT. Its translation: CASSSSGSSYNSPLHF.

In its sample, this clone ranks as medium-sized. The rearrangement joins TRBV5-4 to TRBJ1-2, with D perhaps TRBD1 (5 bases). Germline loops: CDR1 SGHNT, CDR2 YYREEE (reference sequence). V was clipped by 5 bases and J by 8 bases, with 19 bases between them. This CDR3 contains 14 residues. The CDR3 bases are TGTGCCAGCAGGTATACTGGGCAGGGAAGCGGCTACACCTTC. Translated: CASRYTGQGSGYTF.

The J gene is TRBJ2-7, the V gene TRBV5-1, with TRBD2 matching 9 bases. V was clipped by 0 bases and J by 7 bases; unmatched bases: 8. CDR1 is SGHRS and CDR2 is YFSETQ in the germline V gene. The CDR3 spans 15 residues. In DNA, the CDR3 is TGCGCCAGCAGCTTGGAGATAGCGGGGGCAGGGGAGCAGTACTTC. It yields the protein CASSLEIAGAGEQYF.

This clone was found many times. The CDR3 DNA follows: TGTGCCAGCAGCCGCTCGGGGGGTCCCAGCAATCAGCCCCAGCATTTT. Encoded protein: CASSRSGGPSNQPQHF. The V gene is TRBV5-6, the J gene TRBJ1-5; D may be TRBD1 (5 bases). In germline, CDR1 is SGHDT, CDR2 YYEEEE. The CDR3 runs 16 residues. V shed 4 bases and J shed 1 base, with 15 bases lying between them.

This clone has a handful of counts. CDR3 in amino acids: CASSARTDLFMAFF. The DNA of the CDR3 is TGTGCCAGCAGCGCAAGGACAGACCTCTTCATGGCTTTCTTT. This chain joins TRBV9 and TRBJ1-1; D may be TRBD1 (6 bases). This CDR3 has 14 amino acids. Trimming shortened V by 3 bases and J by 11 bases, and 20 bases separated the two germline ends. Looked up from germline, CDR1 is SGDLS and CDR2 is YYNGEE.

The CDR3: CASSLADNEQFF. CDR3 nucleotide sequence: TGTGCCAGCAGCTTAGCCGACAATGAGCAGTTCTTC. The chain uses TRBV11-2 and TRBJ2-1; no firm D call. V was trimmed by 1 base and J by 5 bases, leaving 3 bases between them. CDR3 length: 12 residues. Looked up from germline, CDR1 is SGHAT and CDR2 is FQNNGV.

In its sample, this clone ranks as medium-sized. This rearrangement joins TRBV6-4 to TRBJ2-3; TRBD2 aligns across 11 bases. Germline V lookup: CDR1 MRHNA, CDR2 SNTAGT. The CDR3 is 16 amino acids. Trimming removed 0 bases from V and 8 bases from J; junction bases left unmatched: 7. For the CDR3, the DNA is TGTGCCAGCAGTGACTCGATAGCGGGGGGGCCGGGTACGCAGTATTTT. It yields the protein CASSDSIAGGPGTQYF.

This clone was seen once. CDR3 residues: CASSLGLSTDTQYF. CDR3 DNA: TGCGCCAGCAGCTTAGGACTTTCCACAGATACGCAGTATTTT. This rearrangement joins TRBV5-1 to TRBJ2-3; TRBD2 is a possible D gene (5 bases). Germline assignment: CDR1 SGHRS and CDR2 YFSETQ. The V end was cut by 2 bases, the J end by 2 bases, with 9 bases between. The CDR3 is made up of 14 amino acids.

This chain joins TRBV5-1 and TRBJ2-2; 9 bases fit TRBD1. CDR1 is SGHRS and CDR2 is YFSETQ in the germline V gene. There are 17 residues in the CDR3. V trimming: 0 bases; J trimming: 4 bases; junction bases outside the gene matches: 7. In nucleotides, the CDR3 is TGCGCCAGCAGCTTGGAGATGGTGGGACAGGGCACCGGGGAGCTGTTTTTT. Translation gives CASSLEMVGQGTGELFF.

This clone came up once. The chain combines TRBV6-5 with TRBJ2-3; a possible D gene is TRBD2 (6 bases). The CDR3 covers 15 residues. V gave up 0 bases and J gave up 2 bases, with 9 bases separating them. Germline V lookup: CDR1 MNHEY, CDR2 SVGAGI. Written as DNA, the CDR3 is TGTGCCAGCAGTTACTCGGGCGGGAACACAGATACGCAGTATTTT. Residues: CASSYSGGNTDTQYF.

The V call is TRBV19, the J call TRBJ1-2, with D uncertain. The CDR3 length is 14 residues. V was cut by 1 base and J by 0 bases, with 6 bases left in between. Germline CDR1 is LNHDA and CDR2 is SQIVND (reference sequence). The CDR3 spells CASSIVAANYGYTF. As DNA, the CDR3 is TGTGCCAGTAGTATAGTAGCAGCTAACTATGGCTACACCTTC.

This clone has only one observation. The rearrangement links TRBV6-1 to TRBJ1-5; D unresolved. Deletions cut 4 bases from V and 7 bases from J, with 20 bases between. Germline-derived CDR1 and CDR2 are MNHNS and SASEGT. The CDR3 is made up of 16 amino acids. The CDR3, as DNA: TGTGCCAGCAGTGCCCGTCCAGGAGAGGGTAGGCAGCCCCAGCATTTT. It specifies CASSARPGEGRQPQHF.

The chain combines TRBV10-3 with TRBJ2-2; D perhaps matches TRBD2 (7 bases). The CDR3 runs to 16 residues. CDR1 ENHRY and CDR2 SYGVKD come from the germline V gene. V dropped 8 bases and J dropped 3 bases, with 19 bases sitting between them. The CDR3 DNA sequence: TGTGCCATCGGGGGGGGGAGGACAGCCTACACCGGGGAGCTGTTTTTT. Translation: CAIGGGRTAYTGELFF.

The gene calls are TRBV24-1 and TRBJ2-5; weak D call: TRBD2 (5 bases). CDR1 and CDR2 (germline): KGHDR, SFDVKD. V was trimmed by 3 bases and J by 1 base, leaving 5 bases between them. The CDR3 has 13 residues. CDR3 sequence: CATSDGGQETQYF. For the CDR3, the DNA is TGTGCCACCAGTGATGGAGGCCAAGAGACCCAGTACTTC.

This sequence joins TRBV7-8 and TRBJ1-2; D remains unclear. The CDR3 loop spans 14 amino acids. Per germline, CDR1 SGHVS and CDR2 FQNEAQ. Trimming shortened V by 1 base and J by 8 bases, and 14 bases separated the two germline ends. CDR3 sequence: CASSLGRSGEGYTF. CDR3 in DNA: TGTGCCAGCAGCTTAGGTAGATCCGGGGAAGGCTACACCTTC.